This T cell receptor (beta chain) was retrieved from a study of T cells in Graves' hyperthyroidism and ophthalmopathy. The CDR3 consists of 13 residues. V shed 5 bases and J shed 7 bases, with 14 bases lying between them. Per germline, CDR1 MDHEN and CDR2 SYDVKM. TCR beta CDR3 regions were amplified from RNA transcripts. The study used the HTBI primer set for a first-round RT-PCR of the TCR CDR3. TCRdb ran MiXCR on the multiplex PCR reads and lists one entry per CDR3 protein. The table lists 450,000 to 650,000 distinct CDR3 sequences, around 14% of them singletons, with more than 6% in the top ten. This clonotype was counted only a few times.

The sequenced material came from blood. The rearrangement joins TRBV28 to TRBJ1-1, with a weak D call TRBD1 (5 bases). The clonotype comes from a woman between 18 and 30 years old with Graves' ophthalmopathy. CDR3 sequence (DNA): TGTGCCAGCAGTACACGGGGGACGGTTGAAGCTTTCTTT. Amino acids: CASSTRGTVEAFF.